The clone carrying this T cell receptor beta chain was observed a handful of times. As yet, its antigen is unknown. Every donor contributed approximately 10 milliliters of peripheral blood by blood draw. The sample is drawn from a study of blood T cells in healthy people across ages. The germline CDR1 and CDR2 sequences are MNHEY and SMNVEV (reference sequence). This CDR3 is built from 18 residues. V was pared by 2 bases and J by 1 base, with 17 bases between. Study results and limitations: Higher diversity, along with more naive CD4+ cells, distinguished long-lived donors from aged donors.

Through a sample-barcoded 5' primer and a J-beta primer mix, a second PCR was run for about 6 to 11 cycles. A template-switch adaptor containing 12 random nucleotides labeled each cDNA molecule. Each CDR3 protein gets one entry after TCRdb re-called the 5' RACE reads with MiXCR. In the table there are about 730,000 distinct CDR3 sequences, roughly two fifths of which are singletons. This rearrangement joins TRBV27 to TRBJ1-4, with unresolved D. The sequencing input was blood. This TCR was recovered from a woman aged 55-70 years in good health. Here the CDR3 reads CASSLLPPAGGTNEKLFF. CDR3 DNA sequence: TGTGCCAGCAGTTTACTCCCCCCCGCGGGAGGAACTAATGAAAAACTGTTTTTT.